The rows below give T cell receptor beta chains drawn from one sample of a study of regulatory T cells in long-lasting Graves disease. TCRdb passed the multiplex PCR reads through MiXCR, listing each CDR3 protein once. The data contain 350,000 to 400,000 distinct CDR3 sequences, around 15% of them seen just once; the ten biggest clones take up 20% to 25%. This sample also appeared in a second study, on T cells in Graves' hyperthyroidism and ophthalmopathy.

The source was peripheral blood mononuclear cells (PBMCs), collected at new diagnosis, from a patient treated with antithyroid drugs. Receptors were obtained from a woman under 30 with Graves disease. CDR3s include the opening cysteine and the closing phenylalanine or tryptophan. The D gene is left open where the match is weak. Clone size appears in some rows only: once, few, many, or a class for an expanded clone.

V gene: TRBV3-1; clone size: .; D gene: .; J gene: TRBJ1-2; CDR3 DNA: TGTGCCAGCAGCCACCCGGGCTCCCATGGCTACACCTTC; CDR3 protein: CASSHPGSHGYTF
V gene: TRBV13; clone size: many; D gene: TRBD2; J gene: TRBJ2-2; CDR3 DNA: TGTGCCAGCAGCCTCACATGGGGACTAGATAAAACCGGGGAGCTGTTTTTT; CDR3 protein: CASSLTWGLDKTGELFF
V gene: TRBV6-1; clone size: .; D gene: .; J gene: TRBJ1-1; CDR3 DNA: TGTGCCAGCAGTGAAGCGCCCACGTGGGCCATGAACACTGAAGCTTTCTTT; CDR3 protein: CASSEAPTWAMNTEAFF
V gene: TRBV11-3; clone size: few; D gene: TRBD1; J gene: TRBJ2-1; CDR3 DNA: TGTGCCAGCAGCTTAGGCGGGACAGGCCTCTACAATGATCAGTTCTTC; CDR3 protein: CASSLGGTGLYNDQFF
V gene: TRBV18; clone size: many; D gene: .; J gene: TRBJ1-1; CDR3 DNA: TGTGCCAGCTCACCAGACAGCATGAACACTGAAGCTTTCTTT; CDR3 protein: CASSPDSMNTEAFF
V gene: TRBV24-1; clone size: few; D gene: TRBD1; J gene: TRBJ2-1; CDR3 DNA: TGTGCCACCAGTGAGATTGACAGGGACGATGAGCAGTTCTTC; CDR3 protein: CATSEIDRDDEQFF
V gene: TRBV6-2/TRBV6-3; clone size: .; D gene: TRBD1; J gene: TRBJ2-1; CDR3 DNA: TGTGCCAGCCTACTTAGGCCCTTTCCAGGGGGCTCGGGGGAGCAGTTCTTC; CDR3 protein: CASLLRPFPGGSGEQFF
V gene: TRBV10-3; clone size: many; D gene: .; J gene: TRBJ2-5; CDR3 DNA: TGTGCCATCAGTGAGCAGAGGGCAGGGGCGGGGGAGACCCAGTACTTC; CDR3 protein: CAISEQRAGAGETQYF
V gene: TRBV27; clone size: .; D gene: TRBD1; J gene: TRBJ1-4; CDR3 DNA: TGTGCCAGCAGTTTCAGGGGGCGGGAAAAACTGTTTTTT; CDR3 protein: CASSFRGREKLFF
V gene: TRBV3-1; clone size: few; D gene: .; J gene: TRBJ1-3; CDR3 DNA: TGTGCCAGCAGCCAAGATAGCGGCACCACGCAAGGCGGAAACACCATATATTTT; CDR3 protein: CASSQDSGTTQGGNTIYF
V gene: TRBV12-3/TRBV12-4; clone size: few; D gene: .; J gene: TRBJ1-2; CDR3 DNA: TGTGCCAGCAGTTTATTTGGGGGCGCAGGTAACACCTTC; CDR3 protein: CASSLFGGAGNTF
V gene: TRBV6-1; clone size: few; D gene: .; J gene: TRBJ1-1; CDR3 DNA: TGCGCCAGCAGTAATGAAATCTCTAACACTGAAGCTTTCTTT; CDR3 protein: CASSNEISNTEAFF
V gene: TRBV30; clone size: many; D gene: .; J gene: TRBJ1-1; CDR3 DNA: TGTGCCTGGAGTGTACAGCCTGAAGCTTTCTTT; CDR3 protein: CAWSVQPEAFF
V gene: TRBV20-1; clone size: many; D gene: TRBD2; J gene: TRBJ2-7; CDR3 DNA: TGCAGTGCCTCCTCCGGGAGGACTTCCTACGAGCAGTACTTC; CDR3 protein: CSASSGRTSYEQYF
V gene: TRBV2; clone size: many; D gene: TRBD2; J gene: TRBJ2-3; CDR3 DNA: TGTGCCAGCAGACGCGAAGCGGGAGGGGTGACAGATACGCAGTATTTT; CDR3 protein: CASRREAGGVTDTQYF
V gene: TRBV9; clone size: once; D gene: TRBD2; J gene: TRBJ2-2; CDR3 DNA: TGTGCCAGCAGCACCCCCCGGGAGGGCGCGAACACCGGGGAGCTGTTTTTT; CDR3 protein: CASSTPREGANTGELFF
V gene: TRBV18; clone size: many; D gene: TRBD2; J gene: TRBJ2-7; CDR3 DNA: TGTGCCAGCTCACGGATCTCTAGCGGCGGCTCCTACGAGCAGTACTTC; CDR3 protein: CASSRISSGGSYEQYF
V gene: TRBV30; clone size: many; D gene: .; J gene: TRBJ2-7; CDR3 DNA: TGTGCCTGGAATGCAGGTTCCTACGAGCAGTACTTC; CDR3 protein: CAWNAGSYEQYF
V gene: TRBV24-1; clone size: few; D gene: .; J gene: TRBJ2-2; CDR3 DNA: TGTGCCACCAGTGATTTGGTTACCGGGGAGCTGTTTTTT; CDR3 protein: CATSDLVTGELFF
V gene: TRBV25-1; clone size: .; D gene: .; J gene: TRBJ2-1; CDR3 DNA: TGTGCCAGCAGTGATCGGGACTTCCAGCCCTACAATGAGCAGTTCTTC; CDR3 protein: CASSDRDFQPYNEQFF
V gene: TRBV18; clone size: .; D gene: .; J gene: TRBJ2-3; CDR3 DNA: TGTGCCAGCTCACCTACAGGGATTATGGATACGCAGTATTTT; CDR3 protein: CASSPTGIMDTQYF
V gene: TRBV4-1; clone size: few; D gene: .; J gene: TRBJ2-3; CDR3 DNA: TGCGCCAGCAGCCAAGCAGATCTAGCAGATACGCAGTATTTT; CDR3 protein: CASSQADLADTQYF
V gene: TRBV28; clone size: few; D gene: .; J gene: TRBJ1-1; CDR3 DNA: TGTGCCAGCTTCAGTGTTGACGCTGAAGCTTTCTTT; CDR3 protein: CASFSVDAEAFF
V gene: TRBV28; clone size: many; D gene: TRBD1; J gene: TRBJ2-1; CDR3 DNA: TGTGCCAGCGCATCTTCCGGGACAGGGGCCGGGAAGCAGTTCTTC; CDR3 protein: CASASSGTGAGKQFF
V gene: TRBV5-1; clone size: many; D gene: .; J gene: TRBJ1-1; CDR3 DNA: TGCGCCAGCAGCTTGGTGGGGGGCCTAAACACTGAAGCTTTCTTT; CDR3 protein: CASSLVGGLNTEAFF
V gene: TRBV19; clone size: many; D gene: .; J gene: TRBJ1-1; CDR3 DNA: TGTGCCAGTAGTAAAACAGGGAACACTGAAGCTTTCTTT; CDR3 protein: CASSKTGNTEAFF
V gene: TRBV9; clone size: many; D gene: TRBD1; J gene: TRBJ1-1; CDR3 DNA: TGTGCCAGCAGCCCATACCGGGACAGGAACACTGAAGCTTTCTTT; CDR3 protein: CASSPYRDRNTEAFF
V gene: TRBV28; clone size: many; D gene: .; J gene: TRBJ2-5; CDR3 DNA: TGTGCCAGCAGTCCCCCTGGAGTGGGAGAGACCCAGTACTTC; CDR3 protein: CASSPPGVGETQYF
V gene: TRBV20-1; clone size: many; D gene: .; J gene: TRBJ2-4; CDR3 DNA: TGCAGTGCTAGAGATTTGCCAGTCCCAAACATTCAGTACTTC; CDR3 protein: CSARDLPVPNIQYF
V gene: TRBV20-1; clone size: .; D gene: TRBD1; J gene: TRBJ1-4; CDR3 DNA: TGCAGTGCCGTGGACAGGGCGTTTGATGAAAAACTGTTTTTT; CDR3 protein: CSAVDRAFDEKLFF
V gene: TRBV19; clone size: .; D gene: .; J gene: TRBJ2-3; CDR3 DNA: TGTGCCAGTGGAAGACCACTTGGCGGGGTAAGCACAGATACGCAGTATTTT; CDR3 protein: CASGRPLGGVSTDTQYF
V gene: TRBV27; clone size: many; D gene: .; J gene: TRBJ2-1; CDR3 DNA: TGTGCCAGCAGAAACTACAATGAGCAGTTCTTC; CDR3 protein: CASRNYNEQFF
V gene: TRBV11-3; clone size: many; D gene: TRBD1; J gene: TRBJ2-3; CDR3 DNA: TGTGCCAGCAGCCGGATTTCCGGGACAGGAGATACGCAGTATTTT; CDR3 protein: CASSRISGTGDTQYF
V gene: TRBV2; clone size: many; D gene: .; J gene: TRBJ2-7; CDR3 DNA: TGTGCCAGCAGTGAGTCAAGAACCTACGAGCAGTACTTC; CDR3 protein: CASSESRTYEQYF
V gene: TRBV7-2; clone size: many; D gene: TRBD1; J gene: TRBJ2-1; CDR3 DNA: TGTGCCAGCAGCCGAGGGGGCGGAAGCTCCTACAATGAGCAGTTCTTC; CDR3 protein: CASSRGGGSSYNEQFF
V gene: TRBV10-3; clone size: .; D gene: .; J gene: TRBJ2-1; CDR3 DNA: TGTGCCATCAGTGAGTTACCCACTAGTTTCCTAACCAATGAGCAGTTCTTC; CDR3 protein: CAISELPTSFLTNEQFF
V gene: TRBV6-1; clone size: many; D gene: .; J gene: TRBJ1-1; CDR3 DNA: TGTGCCAGCAGCCGAGCGGGGGAGAACACTGAAGCTTTCTTT; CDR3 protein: CASSRAGENTEAFF
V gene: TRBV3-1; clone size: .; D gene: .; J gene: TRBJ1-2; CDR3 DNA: TGTGCCAGCAGCTTAAGCATCCAGAACTATGGCTACACCTTC; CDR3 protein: CASSLSIQNYGYTF
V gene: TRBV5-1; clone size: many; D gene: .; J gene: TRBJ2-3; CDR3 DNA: TGCGCCAGCAGCTTTGACCCCATGGGCACAGATACGCAGTATTTT; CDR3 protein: CASSFDPMGTDTQYF
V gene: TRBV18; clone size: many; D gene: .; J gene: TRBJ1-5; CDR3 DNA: TGTGCCAGCTCACCAGCGGGGAGCCGGAATCAGCCCCAGCATTTT; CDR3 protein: CASSPAGSRNQPQHF
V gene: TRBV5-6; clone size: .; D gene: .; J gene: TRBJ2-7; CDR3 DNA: TGTGCCAGCAGCTTACAGGGCCTGGAATCCTACGAGCAGTACTTC; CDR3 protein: CASSLQGLESYEQYF
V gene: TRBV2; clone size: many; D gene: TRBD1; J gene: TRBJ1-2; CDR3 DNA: TGTGCCAGCAGTGTCAACCCGCTGGGACAGGGCCATGGCTACACCTTC; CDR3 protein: CASSVNPLGQGHGYTF
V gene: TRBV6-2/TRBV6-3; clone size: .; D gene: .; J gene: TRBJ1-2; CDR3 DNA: TGTGCCAGCAGTTCGACACCGGACTATGGCTACACCTTC; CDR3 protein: CASSSTPDYGYTF
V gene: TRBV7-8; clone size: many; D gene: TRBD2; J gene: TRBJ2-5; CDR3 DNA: TGTGCCAGCAGCTTCCCGGGGGGGATGGAGACCCAGTACTTC; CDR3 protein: CASSFPGGMETQYF
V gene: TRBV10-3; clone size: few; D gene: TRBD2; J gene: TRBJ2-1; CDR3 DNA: TGTGCCATCAGCGAAGCACTAGCGGGAGGGCCTGGTGAGCAGTTCTTC; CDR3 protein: CAISEALAGGPGEQFF
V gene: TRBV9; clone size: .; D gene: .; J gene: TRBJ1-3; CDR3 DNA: TGTGCCAGCAGCGGGGGCAGGTTCTCTGGAAACACCATATATTTT; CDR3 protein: CASSGGRFSGNTIYF
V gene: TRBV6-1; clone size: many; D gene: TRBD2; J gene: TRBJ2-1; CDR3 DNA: TGTGCCAGCAGCTCTAGCTTGCGGGGGACGAATGAGCAGTTCTTC; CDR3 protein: CASSSSLRGTNEQFF
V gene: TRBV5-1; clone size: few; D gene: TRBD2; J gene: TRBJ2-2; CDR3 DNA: TGCGCCAGCAGCTTGGACCCGGGAGGCTTAGCGACCGGGGAGCTGTTTTTT; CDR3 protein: CASSLDPGGLATGELFF
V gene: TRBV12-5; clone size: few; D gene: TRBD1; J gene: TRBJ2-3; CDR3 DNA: TGTGCTAGTGGTAAAGGGACAGTGGGCCGAGATACGCAGTATTTT; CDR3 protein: CASGKGTVGRDTQYF